There are many counts of the clone carrying this TCR beta chain. The antigen is unknown. Each TCR beta library was made by quantitative 5'-RACE that incorporated molecular barcodes. TCRdb re-called the 5' RACE reads with MiXCR, one entry per CDR3 protein. The sample contains roughly 130,000 distinct CDR3 sequences, about an eighth of which appear only once. This entry comes from a study of CD8 T cells in ankylosing spondylitis. Study-wide results and caveats: There were earlier reports of some motif variants in reactive arthritis synovial fluid and blood. Ankylosing spondylitis blood appeared to be characterized by a TCR beta motif of about eight highly homologous variants. Disease-associated clones were reportedly significantly overrepresented in matched ankylosing spondylitis synovial fluid.

Germline lookup yields CDR1 DFQATT and CDR2 SNEGSKA (reference sequence). This CDR3 is built from 12 residues. V shed 6 bases and J shed 6 bases, with 13 bases lying between them. This receptor was identified in a female donor with ankylosing spondylitis or in good health (not recorded which). The chain recombines TRBV20-1 with TRBJ2-3; D remains unclear. Input material: blood, either unsorted or a sorted T cell fraction (not recorded which). CDR3 sequence: CSAPLSRDTQYF. The CDR3 DNA sequence: TGCAGTGCCCCCTTAAGCCGGGATACGCAGTATTTT.